This TCR beta chain originates from a study of blood T cell repertoires in COVID-19. Across the whole study: Samples of COVID-19 (acute and convalescent) were obtained from the United States, Italy and Spain. The cDNA or gDNA used as material had been derived from T cells, B-cell-depleted T cells, or PBMCs.

How the authors handled the data: Reference gene primer amplification gave estimated nucleated cell counts. Profiled with immunoSEQ multiplex PCR; TCRdb holds only in-frame clones, not every one. V, J and clone size are taken as reported in that table, and D and trimming were inferred from the DNA itself. The table lists approximately 140,000 clones, approximately 80% of them singletons, with approximately 2.7% in the top ten. Germline assignment: CDR1 LGHDT and CDR2 YNNKEL (reference sequence). V shed 0 bases and J shed 5 bases, with 7 bases lying between them. This CDR3 is built from 13 residues. This TCR was recovered from a woman between 35 and 50 years old with active or convalescent COVID-19. The V gene is TRBV3-1 (or the pseudogene TRBV3-2), the J gene TRBJ1-1; D is unclear. The sample taken for sequencing was peripheral blood. This chain's CDR3 is CASSQDPGTEAFF. CDR3 nucleotides: TGTGCCAGCAGCCAAGATCCGGGTACTGAAGCTTTCTTT.